The 9 T cell receptor beta chains in this list originate from one sample, sequenced in a study of beta chain features in type 1 diabetes. General study points: In every one of the four CD4+ subsets, TCRB CDR3s were moderately but significantly shorter in Type 1 diabetes patients.

Expressed TCRB transcripts were sequenced because the entire RNA isolate underwent reverse transcription. Assay: immunoSEQ multiplex PCR; the TCRdb copy retains only in-frame clones and omits some. The sample gives about 270,000 clones, 14% of which show up once; 0.015% to 0.02% is in the top ten. No antigens are known for them. Sequencing input: naive CD4+ T cells from blood. All receptors derive from a man aged 25-45 years with type 1 diabetes.

This chain joins TRBV15 and TRBJ2-1; D gene ambiguous. The length of the CDR3 is 15 residues. Germline V gene sequence: CDR1 LNHNV, CDR2 YYDKDF (reference sequence). Trimming took 0 bases from V and 2 from J, leaving 8 bases between them. The chain's CDR3 is CATSREGRTYNEQFF. CDR3 bases: TGTGCCACCAGCAGAGAGGGCAGGACCTACAATGAGCAGTTCTTC.

This clone was counted only a few times. V is TRBV19 and J is TRBJ2-5; tentatively, D is TRBD1 (6 bases). The CDR3 has 15 residues. Trimming took 9 bases from V and 9 from J, leaving 26 bases between them. The germline CDR1 and CDR2 sequences are LNHDA and SQIVND (reference sequence). For the CDR3, the DNA is TGTGCCAGAGTCCGACGAGGGACATGTTTTTCTTCCCAGTACTTC. It is translated as CARVRRGTCFSSQYF.

The chain joins TRBV7-9 to TRBJ2-1, with 9 positions matching TRBD2. The CDR3 is 16 amino acids. V gave up 5 bases and J gave up 3 bases; unmatched junction bases: 8. Germline V gives CDR1 SEHNR, CDR2 FQNEAQ (reference sequence). The CDR3 DNA reads TGTGCCAGCAGCAAAGACGGTAGCGGGGGCTACAATGAGCAGTTCTTC. Translating gives CASSKDGSGGYNEQFF.

This clone showed up just a few times. CDR3 protein: CASEGTLNIQYF. CDR3 DNA sequence: TGTGCCTCCGAGGGGACACTAAACATTCAGTACTTC. The chain links TRBV10-3 to TRBJ2-4, with D possibly matching TRBD1 (6 bases). Looked up from germline, CDR1 is ENHRY and CDR2 is SYGVKD. This CDR3 has 12 residues. V shed 11 bases and J shed 6 bases, with 14 bases lying between them.

This clone was counted a few times. The chain couples TRBV6-5 to TRBJ1-1; no definite D call. Trimming shortened V by 1 base and J by 3 bases, and 12 bases separated the two germline ends. This CDR3 has 15 amino acids. Germline V lookup: CDR1 MNHEY, CDR2 SVGAGI. CDR3 nucleotides: TGTGCCAGCAGTTACTTACAGAGGGCGGACACTGAAGCTTTCTTT. Translation gives CASSYLQRADTEAFF.

This chain uses TRBV7-9 with TRBJ2-4; 8 bases match TRBD1. This CDR3 region has 14 residues. The ends lost 5 bases at V and 3 bases at J; junction bases unmatched: 3. The germline V gene encodes CDR1 SEHNR and CDR2 FQNEAQ (reference sequence). The CDR3 sequence is CASSGQGYKNIQYF. The CDR3 region has the DNA TGTGCCAGCAGCGGACAGGGCTACAAAAACATTCAGTACTTC. The variable domain in full, with the rest retrieved from reference TRBV7-9 and TRBJ2-4, is DTGVSQNPRHKITKRGQNVTFRCDPISEHNRLYWYRQTLGQGPEFLTYFQNEAQLEKSRLLSDRFSAERPKGSFSTLEIQRTEQGDSAMYLCASSGQGYKNIQYFGAGTRLSVL.

V and J are TRBV2 and TRBJ2-7; 7 bases match TRBD2. J was trimmed by 0 bases and V by 6 bases; bases with no gene match: 5. Looked up from germline, CDR1 is SNHLY and CDR2 is FYNNEI. The length of the CDR3 is 14 residues. Written as DNA, the CDR3 is TGTGCCAGCAGCGGAAGCGGGATCTCCTACGAGCAGTACTTC. Amino acid sequence: CASSGSGISYEQYF. The complete variable domain, with remaining parts taken from reference TRBV2 and TRBJ2-7, reads EPEVTQTPSHQVTQMGQEVILRCVPISNHLYFYWYRQILGQKVEFLVSFYNNEISEKSEIFDDQFSVERPDGSNFTLKIRSTKLEDSAMYFCASSGSGISYEQYFGPGTRLTVT.

This clone has just a few counts. The chain couples TRBV7-2 to TRBJ1-5; D is possibly TRBD1 (5 bases). This CDR3 has 15 amino acids. V was shortened by 4 bases and J by 1 base, with 11 bases between the two germline ends. Germline loops: CDR1 SGHTA, CDR2 FQGNSA. The CDR3 loop is CASSWGVSSNQPQHF. The DNA for the CDR3 is TGTGCCAGCAGCTGGGGGGTTTCGAGCAATCAGCCCCAGCATTTT. Using reference TRBV7-2 and TRBJ1-5 for the parts outside the CDR3, the full variable domain is GAGVSQSPSNKVTEKGKDVELRCDPISGHTALYWYRQSLGQGLEFLIYFQGNSAPDKSGLPSDRFSAERTGGSVSTLTIQRTQQEDSAVYLCASSWGVSSNQPQHFGDGTRLSIL.

This clone occurred a few times. This CDR3 reads CASSTGPAGYGYTF. The CDR3 nucleotides are TGTGCCAGCAGTACGGGCCCGGCGGGCTATGGCTACACCTTC. The chain combines TRBV27 with TRBJ1-2; D unclear. CDR3 length: 14 residues. CDR1 is MNHEY and CDR2 is SMNVEV in the germline V gene (reference sequence). The germline V and J ends were trimmed by 5 bases and 4 bases, with 14 bases remaining between them.